The clone carrying this T cell receptor (beta chain) showed up many times. Whole blood was used without fractionation, so all unsorted peripheral T cells were included. cDNA was made from roughly 470 ng RNA using alpha and beta constant primers. Each of the alpha and beta chains got its own library through chain-specific third strand synthesis with indices. Each CDR3 protein gets one entry after TCRdb re-called the 5' RACE reads with MiXCR. The table lists 6,000 to 9,500 distinct CDR3 sequences, around 10% of them singletons. The record originates from a study of HIV-infected patients and healthy controls. Study background: Total CDR3 counts per chain did not differ significantly between patients and controls.

Germline V CDR1 and CDR2: MDHEN, SYDVKM. The ends were cut back, 5 bases at V and 3 bases at J, with 11 bases in the middle. The CDR3 has 13 amino acids. This chain connects TRBV28 to TRBJ2-7, with no clear D. This sample comprised blood, obtained before antiretroviral therapy. The clonotype comes from an adult with HIV infection. CDR3 in amino acids: CASSPPPNYEQYF. CDR3 nucleotide sequence: TGTGCCAGCAGTCCCCCCCCTAACTACGAGCAGTACTTC.